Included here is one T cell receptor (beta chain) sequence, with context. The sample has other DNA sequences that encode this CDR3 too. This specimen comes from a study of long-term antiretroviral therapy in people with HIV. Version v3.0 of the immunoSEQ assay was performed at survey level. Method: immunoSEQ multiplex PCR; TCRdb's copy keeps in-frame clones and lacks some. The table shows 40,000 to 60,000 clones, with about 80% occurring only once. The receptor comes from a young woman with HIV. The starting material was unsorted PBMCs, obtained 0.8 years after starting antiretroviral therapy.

CDR3 amino acids: CASSVGLAGTSTDTQYF. As DNA, the CDR3 is TGTGCCAGCAGCGTAGGTCTAGCGGGCACTAGCACAGATACGCAGTATTTT. The chain links TRBV9 to TRBJ2-3; 8 nucleotides match TRBD2. V shed 0 bases, J shed 0 bases, and the junction held 6 bases outside the gene matches. This CDR3 has 17 residues. CDR1 SGDLS and CDR2 YYNGEE come from the germline V gene.